The text below deals with one T cell receptor beta chain. The identical CDR3 is also encoded by other nucleotide sequences in the sample. The CDR3 consists of 12 residues. Germline CDR1 reads MDHEN; CDR2 reads SYDVKM. V shed 2 bases and J shed 7 bases, with 6 bases lying between them. This sample is part of a study of shared clonotypes between healthy human individuals. TCRdb's copy holds only in-frame clones and misses some; the assay was immunoSEQ multiplex PCR. This table holds 1,400,000 or so clones, approximately 98.5% found once. V gene TRBV28 combines with J gene TRBJ1-5; D gene unclear. Sequencing was carried out using naive CD4+ T cells sorted from blood. Documented subset: CD45RA+ positively selected. The receptor was derived from a man younger than 45 in good health. The CDR3 is CASSLIGQPQHF. As DNA, the CDR3 is TGTGCCAGCAGTTTAATCGGCCAGCCCCAGCATTTT.